This T cell receptor beta chain derives from a study of blood T cell repertoires in COVID-19. Study at large: Acute and convalescent COVID-19 specimens originated in the United States, Italy and Spain. Sample material is recorded as cDNA or gDNA derived from T cells, B-cell-depleted T cells, or PBMCs.

There are 12 residues in the CDR3. V was pared by 3 bases and J by 7 bases, with 12 bases between. Germline V gene sequence: CDR1 SQVTM, CDR2 ANQGSEA. Authors' data handling: Cell counts per sample came from amplifying reference gene primers. Repertoires were generated with immunoSEQ multiplex PCR, while TCRdb's copy carries only in-frame clones and drops some. That table supplies the V and J calls and clone size; D and trimming were determined from the DNA. The sample shows around 250,000 clones, 86% of them seen only once. This clonotype was sampled from a man aged 55-75 years with acute or convalescent COVID-19. The specimen sequenced was peripheral blood. The chain couples TRBV29-1 to TRBJ2-5; TRBD2 is a possible D gene (5 bases). The CDR3 is CSVDIERGTQYF. In DNA, the CDR3 is TGCAGCGTTGACATAGAACGGGGGACCCAGTACTTC.